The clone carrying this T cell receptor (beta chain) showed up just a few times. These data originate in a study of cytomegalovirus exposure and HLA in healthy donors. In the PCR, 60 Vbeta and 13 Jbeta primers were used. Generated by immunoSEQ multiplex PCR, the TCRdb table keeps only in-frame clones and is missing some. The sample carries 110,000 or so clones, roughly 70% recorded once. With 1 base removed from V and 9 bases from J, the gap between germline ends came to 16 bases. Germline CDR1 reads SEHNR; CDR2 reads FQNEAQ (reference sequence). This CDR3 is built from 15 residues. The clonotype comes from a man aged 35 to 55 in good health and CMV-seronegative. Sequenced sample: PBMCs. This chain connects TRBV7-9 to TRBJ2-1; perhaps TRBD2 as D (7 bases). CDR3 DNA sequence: TGTGCCAGCAGCTTAGACGGGGGGCCTACAGGTGAGCAGTTCTTC. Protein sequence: CASSLDGGPTGEQFF.